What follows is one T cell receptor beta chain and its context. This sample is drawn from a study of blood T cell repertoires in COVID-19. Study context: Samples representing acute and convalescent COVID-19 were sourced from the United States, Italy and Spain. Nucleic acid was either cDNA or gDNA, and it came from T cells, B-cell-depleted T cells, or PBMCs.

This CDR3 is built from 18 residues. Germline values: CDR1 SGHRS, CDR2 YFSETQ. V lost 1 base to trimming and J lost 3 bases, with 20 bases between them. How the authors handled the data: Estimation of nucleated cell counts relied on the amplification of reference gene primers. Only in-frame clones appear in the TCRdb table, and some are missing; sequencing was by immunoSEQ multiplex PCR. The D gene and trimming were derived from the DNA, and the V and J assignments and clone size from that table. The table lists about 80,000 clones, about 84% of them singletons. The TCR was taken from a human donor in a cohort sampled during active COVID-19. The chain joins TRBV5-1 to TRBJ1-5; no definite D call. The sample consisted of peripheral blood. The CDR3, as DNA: TGCGCCAGCAGCTTGATTCCCCCGGAGCGCAGCCTCAATCAGCCCCAGCATTTT. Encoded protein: CASSLIPPERSLNQPQHF.